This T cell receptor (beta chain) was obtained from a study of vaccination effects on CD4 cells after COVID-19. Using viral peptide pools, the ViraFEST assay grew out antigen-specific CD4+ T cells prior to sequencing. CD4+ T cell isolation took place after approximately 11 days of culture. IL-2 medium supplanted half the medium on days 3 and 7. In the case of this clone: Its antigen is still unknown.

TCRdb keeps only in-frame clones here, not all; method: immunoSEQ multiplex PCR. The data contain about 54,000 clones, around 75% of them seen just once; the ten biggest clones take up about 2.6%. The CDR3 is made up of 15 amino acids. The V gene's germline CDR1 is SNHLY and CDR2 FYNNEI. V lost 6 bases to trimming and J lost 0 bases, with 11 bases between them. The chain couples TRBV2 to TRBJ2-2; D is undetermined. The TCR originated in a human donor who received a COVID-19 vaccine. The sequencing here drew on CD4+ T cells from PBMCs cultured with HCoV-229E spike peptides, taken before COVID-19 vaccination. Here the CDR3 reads CASRKVGSNTGELFF. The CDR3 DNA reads TGTGCCAGCAGGAAGGTGGGCTCGAACACCGGGGAGCTGTTTTTT.